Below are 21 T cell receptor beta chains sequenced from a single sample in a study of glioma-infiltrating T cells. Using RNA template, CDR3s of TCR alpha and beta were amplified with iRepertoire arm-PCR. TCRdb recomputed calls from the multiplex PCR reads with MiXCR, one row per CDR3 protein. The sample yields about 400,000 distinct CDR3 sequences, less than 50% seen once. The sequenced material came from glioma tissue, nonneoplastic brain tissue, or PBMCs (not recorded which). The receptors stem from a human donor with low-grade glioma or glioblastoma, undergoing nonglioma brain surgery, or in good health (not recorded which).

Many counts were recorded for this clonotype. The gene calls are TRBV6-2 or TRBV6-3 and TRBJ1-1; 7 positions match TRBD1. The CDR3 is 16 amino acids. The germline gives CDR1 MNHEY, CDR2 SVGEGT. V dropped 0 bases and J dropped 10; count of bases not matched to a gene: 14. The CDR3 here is CASSYSPLTGAGVAFF. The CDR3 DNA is TGTGCCAGCAGTTACTCACCCCTTACAGGGGCGGGCGTAGCTTTCTTT.

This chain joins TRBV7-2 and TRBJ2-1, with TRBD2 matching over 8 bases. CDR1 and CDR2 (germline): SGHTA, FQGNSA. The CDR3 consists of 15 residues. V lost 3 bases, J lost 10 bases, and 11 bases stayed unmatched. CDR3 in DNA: TGTGCCAGCAGCTTGACAGCGGGAGTTGGATCCGAGCAGTTCTTC. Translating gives CASSLTAGVGSEQFF.

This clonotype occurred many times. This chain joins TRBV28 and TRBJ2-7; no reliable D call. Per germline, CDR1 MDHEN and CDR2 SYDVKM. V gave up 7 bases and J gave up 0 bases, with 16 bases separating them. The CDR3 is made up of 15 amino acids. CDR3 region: CASTFRFTSSYEQYF. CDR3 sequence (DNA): TGTGCCAGCACCTTCAGATTTACGAGCTCCTACGAGCAGTACTTC. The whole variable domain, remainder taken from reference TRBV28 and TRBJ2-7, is DVKVTQSSRYLVKRTGEKVFLECVQDMDHENMFWYRQDPGLGLRLIYFSYDVKMKEKGDIPEGYSVSREKKERFSLILESASTNQTSMYLCASTFRFTSSYEQYFGPGTRLTVT.

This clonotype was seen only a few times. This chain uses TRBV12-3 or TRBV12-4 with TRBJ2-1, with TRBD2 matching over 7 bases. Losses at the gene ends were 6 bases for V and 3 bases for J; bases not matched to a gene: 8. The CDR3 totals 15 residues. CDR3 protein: CASSEAGERYNEQFF. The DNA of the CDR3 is TGTGCCAGCAGCGAGGCGGGGGAACGCTACAATGAGCAGTTCTTC.

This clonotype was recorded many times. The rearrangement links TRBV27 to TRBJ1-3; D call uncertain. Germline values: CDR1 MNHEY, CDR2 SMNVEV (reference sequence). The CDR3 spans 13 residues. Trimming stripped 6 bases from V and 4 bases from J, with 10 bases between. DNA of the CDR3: TGTGCCAGCAGCCTGGGGTGGGGAAACACCATATATTTT. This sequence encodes CASSLGWGNTIYF.

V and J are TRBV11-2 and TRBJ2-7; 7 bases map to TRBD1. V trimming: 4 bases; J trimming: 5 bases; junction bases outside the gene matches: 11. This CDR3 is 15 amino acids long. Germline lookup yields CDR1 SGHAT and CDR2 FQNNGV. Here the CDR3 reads CASSSNRGRWDEQYF. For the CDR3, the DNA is TGTGCCAGCAGCTCCAACAGGGGTAGGTGGGACGAGCAGTACTTC.

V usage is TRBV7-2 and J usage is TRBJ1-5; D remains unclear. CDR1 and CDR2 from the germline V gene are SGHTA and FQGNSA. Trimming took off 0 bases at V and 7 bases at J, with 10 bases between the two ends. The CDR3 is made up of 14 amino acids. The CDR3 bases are TGTGCCAGCAGCTTAGCTTGGGGAGGGCAGCCCCAGCATTTT. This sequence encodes CASSLAWGGQPQHF.

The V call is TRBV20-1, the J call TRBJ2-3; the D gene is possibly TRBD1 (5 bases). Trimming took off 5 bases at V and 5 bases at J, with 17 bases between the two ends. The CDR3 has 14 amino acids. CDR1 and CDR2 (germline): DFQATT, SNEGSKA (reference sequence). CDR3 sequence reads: CSAYQTDHIDTQYF. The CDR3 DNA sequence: TGCAGTGCTTACCAGACAGACCACATAGATACGCAGTATTTT.

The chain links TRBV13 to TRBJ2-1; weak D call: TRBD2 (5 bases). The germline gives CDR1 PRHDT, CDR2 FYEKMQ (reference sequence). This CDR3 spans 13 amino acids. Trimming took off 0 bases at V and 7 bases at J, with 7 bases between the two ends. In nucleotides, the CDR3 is TGTGCCAGCAGCTTAGGCGTAGCGAATGAGCAGTTCTTC. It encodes CASSLGVANEQFF.

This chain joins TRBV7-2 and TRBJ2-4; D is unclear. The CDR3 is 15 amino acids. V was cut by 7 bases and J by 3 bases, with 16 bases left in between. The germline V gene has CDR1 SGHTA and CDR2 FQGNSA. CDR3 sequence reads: CASTEHLRDKNIQYF. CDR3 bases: TGTGCCAGCACCGAACACCTAAGGGACAAAAACATTCAGTACTTC.

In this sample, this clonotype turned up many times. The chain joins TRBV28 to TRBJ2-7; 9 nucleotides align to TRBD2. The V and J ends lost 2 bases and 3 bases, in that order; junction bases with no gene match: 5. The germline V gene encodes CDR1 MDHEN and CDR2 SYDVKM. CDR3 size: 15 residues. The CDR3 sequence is CASSLGGSGSYEQYF. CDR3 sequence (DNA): TGTGCCAGCAGTTTAGGTGGTAGCGGGAGCTACGAGCAGTACTTC.

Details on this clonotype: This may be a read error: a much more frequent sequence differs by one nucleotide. The CDR3 DNA is TGTACCACCAGCCCGGGACTAGCGGGCCCGCCCTACGAGCAGTACTTC. Encoded protein: CTTSPGLAGPPYEQYF. The chain links TRBV24-1 to TRBJ2-7; 12 positions agree with TRBD2. The germline V gene encodes CDR1 KGHDR and CDR2 SFDVKD. The length of the CDR3 is 16 residues.

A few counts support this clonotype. As DNA, the CDR3 is TGCAGTGCTAGGGACTACACCTACGAGCAGTACTTC. Protein sequence: CSARDYTYEQYF. The chain carries TRBV20-1 and TRBJ2-7, with D possibly TRBD2 on 6 matching bases. The ends were cut back, 3 bases at V and 2 bases at J, with 8 bases in the middle. The CDR3 is 12 amino acids. Per germline, CDR1 DFQATT and CDR2 SNEGSKA (reference sequence).

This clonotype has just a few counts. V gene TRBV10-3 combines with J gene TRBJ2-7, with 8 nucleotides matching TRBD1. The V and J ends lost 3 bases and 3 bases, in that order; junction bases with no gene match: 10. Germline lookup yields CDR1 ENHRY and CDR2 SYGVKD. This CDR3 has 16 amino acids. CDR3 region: CAISDSGTGSLYEQYF. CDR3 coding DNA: TGTGCCATCAGTGACTCCGGGACAGGAAGCCTCTACGAGCAGTACTTC.

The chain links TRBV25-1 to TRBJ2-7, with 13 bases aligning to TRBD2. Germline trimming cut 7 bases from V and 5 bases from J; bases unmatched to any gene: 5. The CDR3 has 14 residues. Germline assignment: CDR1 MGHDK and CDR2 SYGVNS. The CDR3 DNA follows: TGTGCCAGCAAGGGGACTAGCGGGAACCACGAGCAGTACTTC. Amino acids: CASKGTSGNHEQYF.

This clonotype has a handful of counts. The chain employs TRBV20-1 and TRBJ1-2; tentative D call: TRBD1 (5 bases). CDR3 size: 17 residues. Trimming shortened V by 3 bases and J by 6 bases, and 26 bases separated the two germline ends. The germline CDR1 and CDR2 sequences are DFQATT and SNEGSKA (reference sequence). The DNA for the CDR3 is TGCAGTGCTAGCGACCTCGGATGGAGGGGATTAGATGATGGCTACACCTTC. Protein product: CSASDLGWRGLDDGYTF.

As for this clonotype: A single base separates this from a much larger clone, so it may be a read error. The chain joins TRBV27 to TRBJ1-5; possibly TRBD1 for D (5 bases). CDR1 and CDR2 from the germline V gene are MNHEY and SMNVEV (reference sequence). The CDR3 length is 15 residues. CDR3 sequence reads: CASRGWGDSNQHQHF. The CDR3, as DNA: TGTGCCAGCCGGGGATGGGGGGATAGCAATCAGCACCAGCATTTT.

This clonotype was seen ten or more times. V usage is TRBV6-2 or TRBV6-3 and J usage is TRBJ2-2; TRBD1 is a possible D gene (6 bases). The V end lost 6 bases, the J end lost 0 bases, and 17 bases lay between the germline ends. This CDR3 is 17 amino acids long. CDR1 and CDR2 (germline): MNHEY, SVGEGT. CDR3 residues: CASSIRQVATNTGELFF. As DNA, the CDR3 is TGTGCCAGCAGCATAAGACAGGTCGCTACGAACACCGGGGAGCTGTTTTTT.

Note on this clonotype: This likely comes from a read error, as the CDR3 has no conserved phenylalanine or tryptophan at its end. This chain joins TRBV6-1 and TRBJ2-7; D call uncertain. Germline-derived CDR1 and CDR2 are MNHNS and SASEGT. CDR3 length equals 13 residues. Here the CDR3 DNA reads TGCGCCAGCAGTGAGTCTGTGGGGTACGAGCAGTACTCC. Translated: CASSESVGYEQYS.

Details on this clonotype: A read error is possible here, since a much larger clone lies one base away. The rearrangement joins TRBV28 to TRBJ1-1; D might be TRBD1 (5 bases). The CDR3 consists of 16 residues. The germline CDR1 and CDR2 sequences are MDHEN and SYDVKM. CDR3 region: CASSPLPARGSAEPFF. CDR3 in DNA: TGTGCCAGCAGTCCGCTGCCGGCCCGGGGGTCGGCTGAACCTTTCTTT.

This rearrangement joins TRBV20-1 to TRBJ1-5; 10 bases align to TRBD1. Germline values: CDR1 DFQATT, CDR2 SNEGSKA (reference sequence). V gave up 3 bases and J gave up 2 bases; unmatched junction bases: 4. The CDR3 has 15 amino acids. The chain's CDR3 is CSASGGTGGNQPQHF. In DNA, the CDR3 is TGCAGTGCTAGTGGCGGGACAGGGGGCAATCAGCCCCAGCATTTT.